Included here is one TCR beta chain sequence, with context. Its specificity is not known. The data are from a study of cytomegalovirus exposure and HLA in healthy donors. Turning to the study itself: The roughly 130 validation repertoires, a later analysis reported, used the same platform as the roughly 730 repertoires from the first cohort. Study-wide results and limits: TCR clusters originating in the first cohort tended to co-occur in the roughly 120 validation repertoires, according to a later analysis. The study put 160 or so TCR beta chains on its list as cytomegalovirus-associated.

These donors were members of the 120-subject validation cohort, a group separate from the approximately 640-subject first cohort. The repertoire was sequenced with immunoSEQ multiplex PCR; TCRdb's copy has only in-frame clones and lacks some. This table has 150,000 or so clones, approximately 88% appearing once. V was shortened by 7 bases and J by 4 bases, with 13 bases between the two germline ends. The CDR3 extends over 13 amino acids. Germline V gives CDR1 MNHEY, CDR2 SVGAGI. This receptor was identified in a woman between 18 and 29 years old in good health and CMV-seropositive. Sequencing input: PBMCs. This rearrangement joins TRBV6-5 to TRBJ2-5; a possible D gene is TRBD1 (5 bases). Written as DNA, the CDR3 is TGTGCCAGCACCCCCCCAGGGCGAGAGACCCAGTACTTC. It yields the protein CASTPPGRETQYF.